The source of this T cell receptor (beta chain) is a study of post-analysis software for immune sequencing data. Prepared libraries of TCR beta cDNA carried unique molecular identifiers. T cells numbering roughly 0.85 to 11 million gave rise to roughly 0.5 million cDNA molecules. TCRdb processed the PCR reads anew with MiXCR; each CDR3 protein has one entry. The table lists roughly 200,000 distinct CDR3 sequences, approximately 28% of them singletons. This TCR was sampled from a girl under 18 with multiple sclerosis. Source material: blood.

The CDR3 sequence: CASRRSGVLYYGYTF. The CDR3 coding sequence is TGTGCCAGCAGACGGTCAGGGGTTTTGTACTATGGCTACACCTTC. The chain uses TRBV2 and TRBJ1-2; possibly TRBD1 for D (6 bases). V gave up 6 bases and J gave up 3 bases, with 17 bases separating them. Germline CDR1 SNHLY, CDR2 FYNNEI. The CDR3 has 15 residues. The full variable domain, with the rest looked up from reference TRBV2 and TRBJ1-2, is EPEVTQTPSHQVTQMGQEVILRCVPISNHLYFYWYRQILGQKVEFLVSFYNNEISEKSEIFDDQFSVERPDGSNFTLKIRSTKLEDSAMYFCASRRSGVLYYGYTFGSGTRLTVV.